This entry concerns a single T cell receptor beta chain. As yet, its antigen is unknown. The V segment lost 6 bases and the J segment 6 bases; nucleotides outside the gene matches: 5. This CDR3 has 14 residues. Germline CDR1 and CDR2: LGHDT and YNNKEL (reference sequence). Unique molecular identifiers had been added to the TCR beta cDNA libraries. With about 0.95 to 10 million T cells as the source, a few hundred thousand cDNA molecules resulted. TCRdb analysed the PCR reads with MiXCR anew, one entry per CDR3 protein. This sample carries about 460,000 distinct CDR3 sequences, approximately 45% of them seen once, and the ten largest clones take around 10%. The data belong to a study of post-analysis software for immune sequencing data. On the study more broadly: Courses of disease covered relapsing-remitting, secondary progressive and progressive-relapsing multiple sclerosis. Study-level results: Significantly lower normalized Chao1 diversity was seen in multiple sclerosis patients than in controls. Higher frequency in patients than in controls was seen for five TRBV segments, with TRBV5-6, TRBV5-1 and TRBV20-1 among them. Pronounced co-clustering by F measure was evident among identically batched samples.

The source material was blood. This receptor was obtained from a girl under 18 with multiple sclerosis. The chain joins TRBV3-1 to TRBJ2-1, with 10 bases fitting TRBD2. CDR3 protein: CASRLAGEGNEQFF. DNA of the CDR3: TGTGCCAGCAGGCTAGCGGGAGAAGGCAATGAGCAGTTCTTC.